This TCR beta chain came from a study of control samples from healthy donors and cancer patients. To note about this clone: At one boundary the junction diverges from the germline segment, which might be a read error. Other DNA sequences within the sample encode an identical CDR3.

The germline gives CDR1 MDHEN, CDR2 SYDVKM. The CDR3 length is 15 residues. Generated by immunoSEQ multiplex PCR, the TCRdb table keeps only in-frame clones and is missing some. Among about 140,000 clones, about 90% were seen once, and the ten largest hold more than 1.5%. This TCR came from a man younger than 30 in good health. The chain is built from TRBV28 and TRBJ2-2; the D gene is possibly TRBD2 (5 bases). Sequencing was performed on blood. Written as DNA, the CDR3 is TGCGCCAGCAGTCCTCAGGCGGGTCCGGGGGGGGAGCTGTTTTTT. This sequence encodes CASSPQAGPGGELFF. Together with reference TRBV28 and TRBJ2-2, the CDR3 gives the full variable domain: DVKVTQSSRYLVKRTGEKVFLECVQDMDHENMFWYRQDPGLGLRLIYFSYDVKMKEKGDIPEGYSVSREKKERFSLILESASTNQTSMYLCASSPQAGPGGELFFGEGSRLTVL.